This TCR beta chain was sequenced in a study of T cell clonotyping in hematopoietic cell transplantation. Sequenced by immunoSEQ multiplex PCR; TCRdb stores in-frame clones only, minus some. The sample carries approximately 5,000 clones, 70% to 80% recorded once. This clone is labeled large. The clonotype originates from a male patient aged 60 to 75 who had an allogeneic stem cell transplant, so T cells may come from the graft donor. Some clones in this sample may be carry-over from other donors' samples. The specimen was peripheral blood mononuclear cells, collected 100 days after allogeneic stem cell transplant.

This CDR3 is CASRSRGPGEQYF. The CDR3 DNA reads TGTGCCAGCAGGTCGAGGGGGCCGGGAGAGCAGTACTTC. The rearrangement links TRBV6-6 to TRBJ2-7; 7 positions match TRBD1. The V segment lost 6 bases and the J segment 7 bases; nucleotides outside the gene matches: 9. This CDR3 is 13 amino acids long. Per germline, CDR1 MNHNY and CDR2 SVGAGI (reference sequence).